This passage covers 31 T cell receptor beta chains from one sample sequenced in a study of T cell responses to AZD1222 COVID-19 vaccine. Sequencing used immunoSEQ multiplex PCR; TCRdb keeps in-frame clones, though not all of them. This table has some 96,000 clones, around 86% appearing once. This material consisted of peripheral blood, taken on day 0 of AZD1222 vaccination. The receptors were gathered from an adult in good health.

This chain links TRBV3-1 (or the pseudogene TRBV3-2) with TRBJ1-6; 9 nucleotides align to TRBD1. This CDR3 comprises 16 residues. CDR1 is LGHDT and CDR2 is YNNKEL in the germline V gene (reference sequence). V dropped 4 bases and J dropped 5; count of bases not matched to a gene: 6. CDR3 nucleotides: TGTGCCAGCAGCCGTACCGGGACAGGGAATAATTCACCCCTCCACTTT. Translation gives CASSRTGTGNNSPLHF.

V gene TRBV18 combines with J gene TRBJ2-1, with D possibly being TRBD2 (6 bases). The CDR3 loop spans 15 amino acids. The germline CDR1 and CDR2 sequences are KGHSH and LQKENI. Between the trimmed V and J ends, which lost 3 bases and 2 bases, there was a span of 11 bases. CDR3: CASSPGLNPYNEQFF. The CDR3 DNA reads as TGTGCCAGCTCACCCGGACTAAACCCCTACAATGAGCAGTTCTTC.

The V and J genes are TRBV6-6 and TRBJ1-4, with 11 bases that match TRBD1. The CDR3 contains 16 residues. Germline-derived CDR1 and CDR2 are MNHNY and SVGAGI (reference sequence). V lost 5 bases to trimming and J lost 0 bases; unmatched junction nucleotides: 2. The CDR3 loop is CASSRGQGATNEKLFF. CDR3 bases: TGTGCCAGCAGTCGGGGACAGGGGGCAACTAATGAAAAACTGTTTTTT.

The chain is built from TRBV7-9 and TRBJ2-1; TRBD2 matches at 10 bases. Germline assignment: CDR1 SEHNR and CDR2 FQNEAQ (reference sequence). This CDR3 region has 15 residues. V gave up 5 bases and J gave up 8 bases; unmatched junction bases: 9. In nucleotides, the CDR3 is TGTGCCAGCAGCCCTACGGGACTAGCGACACATGAGCAGTTCTTC. It is translated as CASSPTGLATHEQFF.

The rearrangement links TRBV7-3 to TRBJ2-6; possibly TRBD2 for D (5 bases). The germline V gene has CDR1 SGHTA and CDR2 FQGTGA. The CDR3 contains 14 residues. Trimming took off 2 bases at V and 6 bases at J, with 8 bases between the two ends. The chain's CDR3 is CASSLGAAANVLTF. As DNA, the CDR3 is TGTGCCAGCAGCTTAGGAGCGGCGGCCAACGTCCTGACTTTC.

This clone came up once. The chain combines TRBV24-1 with TRBJ2-5; D remains unclear. The germline V and J ends were trimmed by 2 bases and 6 bases, with 3 bases remaining between them. Germline CDR1 is KGHDR and CDR2 is SFDVKD. This CDR3 has 11 amino acids. CDR3 amino acids: CATSDSQTQYF. Written as DNA, the CDR3 is TGTGCCACCAGTGATTCCCAGACCCAGTACTTC.

The gene calls are TRBV6-1 and TRBJ2-1; unclear D gene. CDR1 and CDR2 (germline): MNHNS, SASEGT. There are 13 residues in the CDR3. Trimming removed 2 bases at V and 6 bases at J, with 8 bases between. The CDR3 here is CASSETVGNEQFF. The CDR3 coding sequence is TGTGCCAGCAGTGAAACTGTGGGCAATGAGCAGTTCTTC.

CDR3 loop: CASSSPYSNQPQHF. Here the CDR3 DNA reads TGTGCCAGCAGTTCGCCTTATAGCAATCAGCCCCAGCATTTT. This chain links TRBV27 with TRBJ1-5; D not certain. This CDR3 comprises 14 residues. V was shortened by 4 bases and J by 0 bases, with 7 bases between the two germline ends. Germline CDR1 and CDR2: MNHEY and SMNVEV (reference sequence).

The chain employs TRBV6-4 and TRBJ2-3, with 9 bases aligning to TRBD2. The germline CDR1 and CDR2 sequences are MRHNA and SNTAGT. CDR3 length equals 16 residues. J gave up 1 base and V 6 bases, and 8 bases lay outside the gene matches. The CDR3 is CASSQSSGRGTDTQYF. As DNA, the CDR3 is TGTGCCAGCAGCCAAAGTAGCGGGAGAGGCACAGATACGCAGTATTTT.

The genes are TRBV5-1 and TRBJ2-2; D gene uncertain. In germline, CDR1 is SGHRS, CDR2 YFSETQ. V was trimmed by 3 bases and J by 5 bases, leaving 20 bases between them. The CDR3 has 17 amino acids. CDR3 in amino acids: CASSWGFQGHRTGELFF. The CDR3 DNA reads as TGCGCCAGCAGCTGGGGATTCCAAGGGCATCGTACCGGGGAGCTGTTTTTT.

The chain is built from TRBV7-6 and TRBJ2-1; tentatively, D is TRBD1 (6 bases). Germline lookup yields CDR1 SGHVS and CDR2 FNYEAQ. The CDR3 sequence is 12 residues long. With 5 bases removed from V and 15 bases from J, the gap between germline ends came to 17 bases. Written as DNA, the CDR3 is TGTGCCAGCAGCACCAGGACAGTCACTCTGTTCTTC. Protein product: CASSTRTVTLFF.

V and J are TRBV6-5 and TRBJ2-1, with D possibly being TRBD1 (5 bases). The V and J ends lost 6 bases and 3 bases respectively, with 15 bases between them. This CDR3 has 15 amino acids. Germline lookup yields CDR1 MNHEY and CDR2 SVGAGI. The CDR3 loop is CASSPAGLNYNEQFF. The CDR3 DNA sequence: TGTGCCAGCAGCCCCGCAGGGTTAAACTACAATGAGCAGTTCTTC.

The chain combines TRBV24-1 with TRBJ2-7; a weak D match, TRBD2 (5 bases). The CDR3 length is 18 residues. V was cut by 0 bases and J by 3 bases, with 20 bases left in between. Germline V CDR1 and CDR2: KGHDR, SFDVKD. The CDR3 protein is CATSDLGLAGRICYEQYF. The CDR3 DNA reads TGTGCCACCAGTGATTTGGGGCTAGCAGGACGTATTTGCTACGAGCAGTACTTC.

J is TRBJ1-6 and V is TRBV5-4; TRBD1 matches 7 bases. Germline V lookup: CDR1 SGHNT, CDR2 YYREEE (reference sequence). CDR3 size: 18 residues. Unmatched junction bases numbered 8, after V lost 0 bases and J lost 2 bases. The CDR3 loop is CASSLDVAGTAYNSPLHF. The CDR3 DNA reads TGTGCCAGCAGCTTGGACGTAGCTGGGACAGCCTATAATTCACCCCTCCACTTT.

V gene TRBV6-2 or TRBV6-3 combines with J gene TRBJ2-1; D not resolved. V lost 6 bases, J lost 4 bases, and 10 bases lay in between. CDR3 size: 13 residues. Germline values: CDR1 MNHEY, CDR2 SVGEGT. The CDR3: CASSLSDYNEQFF. CDR3 coding DNA: TGTGCCAGCAGCCTCTCGGATTACAATGAGCAGTTCTTC.

The gene calls are TRBV6-6 and TRBJ1-2, with 9 bases that match TRBD1. CDR1 and CDR2 from the germline V gene are MNHNY and SVGAGI (reference sequence). With V trimmed by 5 bases and J by 4 bases, 5 bases remained unmatched. This CDR3 region has 14 residues. The CDR3 protein is CASSPKTGGYGYTF. The CDR3 nucleotides are TGTGCCAGCAGTCCGAAGACAGGGGGCTATGGCTACACCTTC.

This clone came up once. This rearrangement joins TRBV7-9 to TRBJ2-3, with D unresolved. The CDR3 sequence is 14 residues long. Germline V gene sequence: CDR1 SEHNR, CDR2 FQNEAQ (reference sequence). Trimming took off 2 bases at V and 0 bases at J, with 6 bases between the two ends. The CDR3 bases are TGTGCCAGCAGCTTACAGGTTAGCACAGATACGCAGTATTTT. Its translation: CASSLQVSTDTQYF.

The V gene is TRBV7-9, the J gene TRBJ1-2; D is unclear. CDR3 length: 14 residues. Germline V gene data show CDR1 as SEHNR and CDR2 as FQNEAQ (reference sequence). With 5 bases removed from V and 4 bases from J, the gap between germline ends came to 14 bases. CDR3 coding DNA: TGTGCCAGCAGCCCCTGGGAGATCGGCTATGGCTACACCTTC. Protein: CASSPWEIGYGYTF.

This clone was seen only a few times. For the CDR3, the DNA is TGTGCCAGCACCCACACAGGGGGCGACACCGGGGAGCTGTTTTTT. It codes for CASTHTGGDTGELFF. This rearrangement joins TRBV6-5 to TRBJ2-2; TRBD1 agrees at 9 bases. The CDR3 has 15 residues. Germline V gene sequence: CDR1 MNHEY, CDR2 SVGAGI. The V and J ends lost 7 bases and 3 bases, in that order; junction bases with no gene match: 6.

A note on this clone: Different DNA sequences within this sample yield the same CDR3. The chain has TRBV12-3 or TRBV12-4 and TRBJ1-2; no definite D call. The CDR3 spans 11 residues. The V gene lost 3 bases and the J gene lost 8 bases, with 7 bases spanning the gap. The CDR3 protein is CASSFAGGYTF. As DNA, the CDR3 is TGTGCCAGCAGTTTCGCGGGCGGCTACACCTTC.

V gene TRBV2 combines with J gene TRBJ1-6; D is ambiguous. Germline lookup yields CDR1 SNHLY and CDR2 FYNNEI. The CDR3 consists of 13 residues. Trimming took off 7 bases at V and 4 bases at J, with 8 bases between the two ends. CDR3 protein: CASKDEYNSPLHF. The CDR3 nucleotides read TGTGCCAGCAAGGACGAATATAATTCACCCCTCCACTTT.

The chain uses TRBV7-9 and TRBJ2-5; TRBD1 is a possible D gene (5 bases). Deletions cut 0 bases from V and 0 bases from J, with 8 bases between. CDR1 is SEHNR, CDR2 FQNEAQ, per germline (reference sequence). CDR3 length equals 15 residues. Written as DNA, the CDR3 is TGTGCCAGCAGCTTAGCCCAGGGCTACCAAGAGACCCAGTACTTC. Translating gives CASSLAQGYQETQYF.

The rearrangement links TRBV18 to TRBJ2-3, with D perhaps being TRBD1 or TRBD2 (6 bases each). Germline assignment: CDR1 KGHSH and CDR2 LQKENI. Deletions cut 2 bases from V and 4 bases from J, with 10 bases between. The length of the CDR3 is 14 residues. The CDR3 DNA reads TGTGCCAGCTCACCAAACAGGGAGGCAGATACGCAGTATTTT. It codes for CASSPNREADTQYF.

This chain connects TRBV14 to TRBJ1-1, with D hard to call. From germline, CDR1 is SGHDN and CDR2 FVKESK. The V and J ends lost 3 bases and 4 bases respectively, with 6 bases between them. The length of the CDR3 is 12 residues. The CDR3 nucleotides read TGTGCCAGCAGCCACCCACGCACTGAAGCTTTCTTT. Amino acid sequence: CASSHPRTEAFF.

This clone was detected only once. This sequence joins TRBV2 and TRBJ1-1, with D possibly being TRBD1 (5 bases). There are 15 residues in the CDR3. V lost 1 base and J lost 0, with 9 bases in between. Germline-derived CDR1 and CDR2 are SNHLY and FYNNEI. CDR3 nucleotides: TGTGCCAGCAGTGAAGTAAAGGGGATGAACACTGAAGCTTTCTTT. Its protein product is CASSEVKGMNTEAFF.

This rearrangement joins TRBV9 to TRBJ2-3; D gene uncertain. V lost 0 bases and J lost 7, with 9 bases in between. This CDR3 comprises 13 residues. Germline CDR1 is SGDLS and CDR2 is YYNGEE. The CDR3 coding sequence is TGTGCCAGCAGCGTAGAAGCTTCACATACGCAGTATTTT. Amino acid sequence: CASSVEASHTQYF. Variable domain in full (rest from reference TRBV9 and TRBJ2-3): DSGVTQTPKHLITATGQRVTLRCSPRSGDLSVYWYQQSLDQGLQFLIQYYNGEERAKGNILERFSAQQFPDLHSELNLSSLELGDSALYFCASSVEASHTQYFGPGTRLTVL.

The chain combines TRBV5-1 with TRBJ1-2, with D perhaps matching TRBD1 (5 bases). Germline CDR1 SGHRS, CDR2 YFSETQ. V was trimmed by 6 bases and J by 4 bases, leaving 22 bases between them. The CDR3 length is 16 residues. The CDR3 region has the DNA TGCGCCAGCATCCAAGAAGACAGCAGAAACCCCTATGGCTACACCTTC. Translation: CASIQEDSRNPYGYTF.

This chain uses TRBV3-1 (or the pseudogene TRBV3-2) with TRBJ2-5; TRBD2 matches 13 bases. There are 15 residues in the CDR3. Germline-derived CDR1 and CDR2 are LGHDT and YNNKEL (reference sequence). The trim removed 4 bases at V and 7 bases at J, leaving 6 bases unmatched. The CDR3 DNA follows: TGTGCCAGCAGCCTGGGACTAGCGGGGCGGGGGACCCAGTACTTC. Its protein product is CASSLGLAGRGTQYF.

This clone was seen a single time. This chain connects TRBV7-8 to TRBJ1-2, with TRBD1 as a possible D gene (6 bases). The CDR3 totals 12 residues. CDR1 SGHVS and CDR2 FQNEAQ come from the germline V gene. V shed 9 bases and J shed 7 bases, with 15 bases lying between them. The CDR3 sequence: CASRGGFSGYTF. CDR3 nucleotides: TGTGCCAGTCGCGGGGGCTTTAGTGGCTACACCTTC.

V usage is TRBV12-5 and J usage is TRBJ1-3; D remains unclear. This CDR3 has 18 amino acids. Germline V gene lookup returns CDR1 LGHNT and CDR2 FRNRAP. The ends were cut back, 0 bases at V and 0 bases at J, with 15 bases in the middle. The CDR3 DNA sequence: TGTGCTAGTGGTTTGGTACTGAGGGTACCCAGCTCTGGAAACACCATATATTTT. Translated, it gives CASGLVLRVPSSGNTIYF.

The chain uses TRBV3-1 (or the pseudogene TRBV3-2) and TRBJ2-1; D perhaps matches TRBD2 (6 bases). The germline CDR1 and CDR2 sequences are LGHDT and YNNKEL (reference sequence). Trimming cost V 4 bases and J 6 bases, with 13 bases left between them. This CDR3 is built from 14 residues. This CDR3 reads CASSLRLESNEQFF. In DNA, the CDR3 is TGTGCCAGCAGCCTCCGACTAGAGAGCAATGAGCAGTTCTTC.